Following are 5 T cell receptor beta chains from one sample sequenced in a study of T cells in Graves' hyperthyroidism and ophthalmopathy. Amplified regions were TCR beta CDR3 sequences from RNA transcripts. The HTBI set primed first-round TCR CDR3 RT-PCR. Using its own MiXCR run on the multiplex PCR reads, TCRdb lists one record per CDR3 protein. In the table there are 600,000 to 650,000 distinct CDR3 sequences, about a fifth of which are singletons. Input material: blood. These receptors came from a young man with Graves' ophthalmopathy.

The chain uses TRBV27 and TRBJ2-2; 8 bases match TRBD2. Germline loops: CDR1 MNHEY, CDR2 SMNVEV (reference sequence). The CDR3 length is 17 residues. The V segment lost 6 bases and the J segment 1 base; nucleotides outside the gene matches: 10. CDR3 region: CASSGEISGKNTGELFF. In DNA, the CDR3 is TGTGCCAGCAGCGGCGAGATTAGCGGGAAGAACACCGGGGAGCTGTTTTTT.

This clonotype came up many times. The rearrangement links TRBV28 to TRBJ1-4; TRBD1 matches 9 bases. There are 11 residues in the CDR3. Germline assignment: CDR1 MDHEN and CDR2 SYDVKM. The J segment lost 14 bases and the V segment lost 5 bases, leaving 3 bases of the junction unmatched. As DNA, the CDR3 is TGTGCCAGCAGTACGGGACAGGGTCTGTTTTTT. This encodes CASSTGQGLFF.

This clonotype was observed many times. This chain links TRBV28 with TRBJ2-1; the match to TRBD2 covers 7 bases. Germline assignment: CDR1 MDHEN and CDR2 SYDVKM. The CDR3 is 15 amino acids. After removal of 7 bases from V and 8 bases from J, the junction contained 14 bases not matched to a gene. CDR3 sequence (DNA): TGTGCCAGCACTCATAGTGGGGGGGAGATCGATGAGCAGTTCTTC. This sequence encodes CASTHSGGEIDEQFF.

The chain is built from TRBV28 and TRBJ1-2, with 8 positions matching TRBD1. This CDR3 has 15 amino acids. V shed 2 bases, J shed 7 bases, and the junction held 9 bases outside the gene matches. Per the germline V gene, CDR1 is MDHEN and CDR2 is SYDVKM. The CDR3 sequence is CASSLVAGGESGYTF. The CDR3 DNA reads TGTGCCAGCAGTTTAGTGGCAGGGGGCGAAAGTGGCTACACCTTC.

This chain uses TRBV30 with TRBJ2-1; no firm D call. The V gene's germline CDR1 is GTSNPN and CDR2 SVGIG (reference sequence). The CDR3 runs 13 residues. The V and J ends lost 0 bases and 15 bases respectively, with 18 bases between them. The CDR3 nucleotides are TGTGCCTGGAGTGTAGGGTTAACAGCCTGGGGGTTCTTC. This translates into CAWSVGLTAWGFF.